These 31 T cell receptor beta chains were sequenced from one sample in a study of regulatory T cells in long-lasting Graves disease. For TCR beta, libraries came from iRepertoire HTBI primers and Arm-PCR of CDR3 regions. TCRdb re-called the multiplex PCR reads with MiXCR, one entry per CDR3 protein. The table has 550,000 or so distinct CDR3 sequences, approximately 12% seen once; the top ten hold approximately 9.6%. As to time point: newly diagnosed GD, antithyroid drugs for less than 3 months. Extracted RNA from PBMCs served as the source of the TCR library. This same sample was also part of a study on T cells in Graves' hyperthyroidism and ophthalmopathy.

The sequences come from peripheral blood mononuclear cells (PBMCs), collected at new diagnosis, from a patient treated with antithyroid drugs. The source of these receptors is a woman aged 25 to 45 with Graves disease.

This clonotype was observed at least ten times. The J gene is TRBJ2-5, the V gene TRBV15; 8 bases are a match to TRBD1. This CDR3 spans 13 amino acids. Looked up from germline, CDR1 is LNHNV and CDR2 is YYDKDF (reference sequence). V gave up 3 bases and J gave up 5 bases; unmatched junction bases: 2. The CDR3 loop is CATSRDRVETQYF. DNA for the CDR3: TGTGCCACCAGCAGGGACAGGGTGGAGACCCAGTACTTC.

This clonotype was counted a few times. V usage is TRBV2 and J usage is TRBJ2-4; 8 bases are shared with TRBD2. Trimming at V came to 8 bases and at J to 6 bases, leaving 6 bases not matched to a gene. The CDR3 extends over 13 amino acids. Per the germline V gene, CDR1 is SNHLY and CDR2 is FYNNEI. CDR3 DNA sequence: TGTGCCAGCGTACCTCGGGAGGGAAACATTCAGTACTTC. Its protein is CASVPREGNIQYF. The full variable domain, its missing parts supplied by reference TRBV2 and TRBJ2-4, is EPEVTQTPSHQVTQMGQEVILRCVPISNHLYFYWYRQILGQKVEFLVSFYNNEISEKSEIFDDQFSVERPDGSNFTLKIRSTKLEDSAMYFCASVPREGNIQYFGAGTRLSVL.

In its sample, this clonotype was seen many times. This chain joins TRBV20-1 and TRBJ2-5; TRBD2 agrees at 11 bases. V lost 3 bases, J lost 6 bases, and 9 bases stayed unmatched. CDR1 and CDR2 from the germline V gene are DFQATT and SNEGSKA (reference sequence). This CDR3 is 15 amino acids long. In nucleotides, the CDR3 is TGCAGTGCTAGGGGGTTAGCGGGAGGGCCTCAGACCCAGTACTTC. It yields the protein CSARGLAGGPQTQYF.

Only one count was recorded for this clonotype. This chain joins TRBV7-9 and TRBJ1-1; possible D gene TRBD1, 5 bases. The germline gives CDR1 SEHNR, CDR2 FQNEAQ (reference sequence). This CDR3 is built from 14 residues. Trimming pared 3 bases from V and 4 bases from J, leaving 12 bases between. CDR3 DNA sequence: TGTGCCAGCAGCTTGATGACAGCTGTCACTGAAGCTTTCTTT. Translated, it gives CASSLMTAVTEAFF.

This clonotype has at least ten counts. The chain employs TRBV5-1 and TRBJ2-2; a possible D gene is TRBD2 (5 bases). In germline, CDR1 is SGHRS, CDR2 YFSETQ. The ends were cut back, 0 bases at V and 4 bases at J, with 13 bases in the middle. The CDR3 runs 16 residues. CDR3 in amino acids: CASSLVLGVGTGELFF. The DNA for the CDR3 is TGCGCCAGCAGCTTGGTGCTGGGAGTGGGCACCGGGGAGCTGTTTTTT.

The V and J genes are TRBV4-2 and TRBJ2-7; TRBD2 agrees at 11 bases. V shed 4 bases and J 4 bases; nucleotides not matched to a gene: 15. Germline V gene sequence: CDR1 LGHNA, CDR2 YNFKEQ. This CDR3 spans 18 amino acids. CDR3 DNA sequence: TGTGCCAGCAGCCCCCCCACGGGTAGCGGGAGGGCTAGATACGAGCAGTACTTC. It encodes CASSPPTGSGRARYEQYF.

Only a few counts were recorded for this clonotype. The chain recombines TRBV20-1 with TRBJ2-1, with TRBD2 matching 13 bases. The CDR3 runs 15 residues. CDR1 DFQATT and CDR2 SNEGSKA come from the germline V gene (reference sequence). CDR3: CRDATSGRAYNEQFF. The DNA for the CDR3 is TGCAGGGACGCTACTAGCGGGAGGGCCTACAATGAGCAGTTCTTC.

Notes on this clonotype: With a much larger clone just one base away, this may be a read error. The chain combines TRBV2 with TRBJ2-1; D remains ambiguous. This CDR3 has 15 amino acids. From germline, CDR1 is SNHLY and CDR2 FYNNEI. V lost 5 bases and J lost 10, with 21 bases in between. The CDR3 region is CASSYGAFRSYEQFF. The CDR3 coding sequence is TGTGCCAGCAGTTACGGTGCCTTCCGCTCCTACGAGCAGTTCTTC.

There are many counts of this clonotype. The J gene is TRBJ1-4, the V gene TRBV19; 7 bases are shared with TRBD1. V shed 7 bases, J shed 8 bases, and the junction held 10 bases outside the gene matches. Germline CDR1 and CDR2: LNHDA and SQIVND (reference sequence). The CDR3 has 14 amino acids. For the CDR3, the DNA is TGTGCCAGTACTCCACGGGACAGACGGGAAAAACTGTTTTTT. The encoded protein is CASTPRDRREKLFF.

The chain uses TRBV12-3 or TRBV12-4 and TRBJ1-6; no firm D call. The CDR3 is 15 residues long. Trimming took off 4 bases at V and 5 bases at J, with 12 bases between the two ends. CDR3 bases: TGTGCCAGCAGTTCCGCGACGGACCATAATTCACCCCTCCACTTT. This translates into CASSSATDHNSPLHF.

This clonotype appeared many times. The chain links TRBV4-1 to TRBJ2-3; D gene ambiguous. Trimming took 0 bases from V and 5 from J, leaving 18 bases between them. The germline gives CDR1 MGHRA, CDR2 YSYEKL. The CDR3 runs 17 residues. The CDR3 region has the DNA TGCGCCAGCAGCCAAGACCTCCCCCCCGAACTCCTAGATACGCAGTATTTT. Translating gives CASSQDLPPELLDTQYF.

The rearrangement uses TRBV3-1 and TRBJ2-2; 11 bases map to TRBD2. V lost 6 bases, J lost 5 bases, and 5 bases stayed unmatched. CDR1 LGHDT and CDR2 YNNKEL come from the germline V gene (reference sequence). This CDR3 contains 15 residues. For the CDR3, the DNA is TGTGCCAGCAGAAGACTAGCGGGAAATACCGGGGAGCTGTTTTTT. Translated, it gives CASRRLAGNTGELFF.

The table lists this clonotype with many counts. In DNA form, the CDR3 reads TGTGCCAGCTCACCAGACGGGACTAGCGGGAATGAGCAGTTCTTC. This encodes CASSPDGTSGNEQFF. The J gene is TRBJ2-1, the V gene TRBV18; 12 bases agree with TRBD2. This CDR3 is built from 15 residues. V gave up 2 bases and J gave up 7 bases; unmatched junction bases: 3. CDR1 KGHSH and CDR2 LQKENI come from the germline V gene.

The chain carries TRBV20-1 and TRBJ1-2; D may be TRBD1 (5 bases). The germline V gene has CDR1 DFQATT and CDR2 SNEGSKA (reference sequence). The CDR3 length is 15 residues. The V end was cut by 0 bases, the J end by 3 bases, with 14 bases between. The CDR3 is CSARDLSGLHYGYTF. CDR3 DNA sequence: TGCAGTGCTAGAGATTTGTCAGGGCTACACTATGGCTACACCTTC.

This clonotype has a count of ten or more. This chain joins TRBV5-5 and TRBJ2-7, with 8 bases aligning to TRBD1. Trimming took 4 bases from V and 2 from J; bases not matched to a gene: 8. CDR3 size: 15 residues. CDR1 and CDR2 from the germline V gene are SGHKS and YYEKEE (reference sequence). The CDR3 loop is CASSVAPGQAYEQYF. For the CDR3, the DNA is TGTGCCAGCAGCGTAGCGCCGGGACAGGCCTACGAGCAGTACTTC.

The chain employs TRBV20-1 and TRBJ1-5, with D maybe TRBD1 (6 bases). V lost 1 base and J lost 4, with 17 bases in between. The V gene's germline CDR1 is DFQATT and CDR2 SNEGSKA (reference sequence). The CDR3 sequence is 16 residues long. The CDR3 DNA reads as TGCAGTGCTAGAGTCCGGGGGGCGCGGGTTAATCAGCCCCAGCATTTT. It encodes CSARVRGARVNQPQHF.

J is TRBJ1-1 and V is TRBV29-1; no firm D call. This CDR3 has 9 amino acids. Germline assignment: CDR1 SQVTM and CDR2 ANQGSEA. The germline V and J ends were trimmed by 4 bases and 6 bases, with 3 bases remaining between them. The chain's CDR3 is CSVGPEAFF. CDR3 sequence (DNA): TGCAGCGTTGGTCCTGAAGCTTTCTTT.

This clonotype was seen at least ten times. The chain joins TRBV7-2 to TRBJ2-3; 11 bases map to TRBD2. Trimming took 3 bases from V and 6 from J; bases not matched to a gene: 5. The CDR3 totals 15 residues. Germline CDR1 is SGHTA and CDR2 is FQGNSA. This CDR3 is CASSFTSGGYDTQYF. As DNA, the CDR3 is TGTGCCAGCAGCTTCACTAGCGGGGGATATGATACGCAGTATTTT.

This clonotype was seen at least ten times. The rearrangement uses TRBV7-8 and TRBJ1-3; D remains ambiguous. Per the germline V gene, CDR1 is SGHVS and CDR2 is FQNEAQ. V was cut by 9 bases and J by 6 bases, with 15 bases left in between. The CDR3 spans 13 residues. CDR3 DNA: TGTGCCAGAAATGTGATCTTAGTAAACACCATATATTTT. Amino acids: CARNVILVNTIYF. The whole variable domain, remainder taken from reference TRBV7-8 and TRBJ1-3, is GAGVSQSPRYKVAKRGQDVALRCDPISGHVSLFWYQQALGQGPEFLTYFQNEAQLDKSGLPSDRFFAERPEGSVSTLKIQRTQQEDSAVYLCARNVILVNTIYFGEGSWLTVV.

J is TRBJ2-2 and V is TRBV7-3, with D uncertain. Trimming shortened V by 8 bases and J by 6 bases, and 13 bases separated the two germline ends. Germline lookup yields CDR1 SGHTA and CDR2 FQGTGA. The length of the CDR3 is 13 residues. This CDR3 reads CASARGTSGELFF. The CDR3, as DNA: TGTGCCAGCGCTAGAGGAACTTCCGGGGAGCTGTTTTTT.

This clonotype was counted many times. This chain connects TRBV2 to TRBJ1-2; the D is unclear. The length of the CDR3 is 12 residues. V was cut by 7 bases and J by 4 bases, with 10 bases left in between. Germline CDR1 and CDR2: SNHLY and FYNNEI. CDR3 in amino acids: CASTPGFYGYTF. The CDR3, as DNA: TGTGCCAGCACCCCGGGATTCTATGGCTACACCTTC. Based on the CDR3 plus reference TRBV2 and TRBJ1-2, the full variable domain is EPEVTQTPSHQVTQMGQEVILRCVPISNHLYFYWYRQILGQKVEFLVSFYNNEISEKSEIFDDQFSVERPDGSNFTLKIRSTKLEDSAMYFCASTPGFYGYTFGSGTRLTVV.

The genes are TRBV7-9 and TRBJ2-7; the match to TRBD2 covers 8 bases. Per germline, CDR1 SEHNR and CDR2 FQNEAQ (reference sequence). J was trimmed by 0 bases and V by 4 bases; bases with no gene match: 11. The length of the CDR3 is 17 residues. CDR3: CASSSPISAGVSYEQYF. The CDR3 DNA reads as TGTGCCAGCAGCTCTCCCATTTCAGCGGGAGTCTCCTACGAGCAGTACTTC.

On this clonotype itself: One base away lies a much larger clone, so this may be a sequencing read error. This chain connects TRBV7-2 to TRBJ2-5; D possibly uses TRBD1 or TRBD2 (5 bases each). Germline lookup yields CDR1 SGHTA and CDR2 FQGNSA. This CDR3 contains 21 residues. V shed 5 bases and J shed 11 bases, with 42 bases lying between them. CDR3 residues: CASSTYRVLGVDLSSYNEQYF. CDR3 coding DNA: TGTGCCAGCAGCACCTACCGTGTCTTGGGGGTCGATTTGAGCTCCTACAATGAGCAGTACTTC.

The rearrangement uses TRBV3-1 and TRBJ1-5; D remains ambiguous. Germline assignment: CDR1 LGHDT and CDR2 YNNKEL (reference sequence). The V end lost 1 base, the J end lost 5 bases, and 6 bases lay between the germline ends. The CDR3 consists of 13 residues. The CDR3 DNA reads as TGTGCCAGCAGCCAAGGCAGGTATCAGCCCCAGCATTTT. Translating gives CASSQGRYQPQHF.

This clonotype came up a few times. A read error may account for a junction end that differs from germline. The chain employs TRBV5-1 and TRBJ2-1; 12 nucleotides align to TRBD1. The CDR3 totals 16 residues. Looked up from germline, CDR1 is SGHRS and CDR2 is YFSETQ. CDR3 sequence reads: CASSLLGQGAYSEQFF. In DNA form, the CDR3 reads TGCGCCAGCAGCTTATTGGGACAGGGGGCTTACAGTGAGCAGTTCTTC.

As concerns this clonotype: This may be a read error, as it is one base from a much larger clone. V gene TRBV6-1 combines with J gene TRBJ2-7; 9 nucleotides agree with TRBD1. CDR3 length: 15 residues. The ends lost 6 bases at V and 9 bases at J; junction bases unmatched: 15. CDR1 MNHNS and CDR2 SASEGT come from the germline V gene. The CDR3 loop reads CASRAAGQGVNGQYF. The CDR3 nucleotides read TGTGCCAGCAGAGCCGCGGGACAGGGTGTAAACGGGCAGTACTTC.

This clonotype has ten or more counts. This sequence joins TRBV4-1 and TRBJ1-2; the D gene is possibly TRBD1 (5 bases). V gave up 4 bases and J gave up 7 bases, with 19 bases separating them. Germline V CDR1 and CDR2: MGHRA, YSYEKL. The CDR3 sequence is 15 residues long. CDR3 residues: CASSLEWRQGGGYTF. For the CDR3, the DNA is TGCGCCAGCAGCCTTGAATGGCGGCAGGGAGGTGGCTACACCTTC.

This chain joins TRBV18 and TRBJ1-1, with D hard to call. CDR3 length: 12 residues. Germline CDR1 KGHSH, CDR2 LQKENI. Trimming removed 3 bases from V and 8 bases from J, with 10 bases in between. DNA for the CDR3: TGTGCCAGCTCACCTATGAGGGAGGAAGCTTTCTTT. It specifies CASSPMREEAFF.

The chain employs TRBV10-1 and TRBJ2-1, with D possibly matching TRBD2 (6 bases). The CDR3 runs 14 residues. Germline CDR1 reads WNHNN; CDR2 reads SYGVQD (reference sequence). V shed 2 bases and J shed 7 bases, with 12 bases lying between them. CDR3 in amino acids: CASSEGDWENEQFF. The CDR3, as DNA: TGCGCCAGCAGTGAGGGGGACTGGGAGAATGAGCAGTTCTTC.

In its sample, this clonotype was seen a few times. This chain links TRBV6-2 or TRBV6-3 with TRBJ2-4; D is unresolved. Trimming cost V 7 bases and J 8 bases, with 27 bases left between them. Germline loops: CDR1 MNHEY, CDR2 SVGEGT. This CDR3 comprises 17 residues. CDR3 residues: CASTPNGPVYLSDIQYF. CDR3 nucleotide sequence: TGTGCCAGCACTCCAAATGGGCCAGTTTATCTATCGGACATTCAGTACTTC.

There are many counts of this clonotype. The chain has TRBV2 and TRBJ1-3; D is unclear. The V end lost 2 bases, the J end lost 4 bases, and 3 bases lay between the germline ends. The CDR3 contains 12 residues. Germline values: CDR1 SNHLY, CDR2 FYNNEI. In nucleotides, the CDR3 is TGTGCCAGCAGTGAAATGGGAAACACCATATATTTT. Translated: CASSEMGNTIYF.